The clone carrying this T cell receptor (beta chain) was detected once. Its specificity is not known. PCR was performed using 60 Vbeta and 13 Jbeta primers. Clones were read by immunoSEQ multiplex PCR, and TCRdb kept only the in-frame ones, dropping some. This sample has about 43,000 clones, with approximately 80% found just once. This sample is drawn from a study of cytomegalovirus exposure and HLA in healthy donors. General study findings and limits: According to an earlier analysis, most TCR beta V segments yielded productive rearrangements about 90% or about 30% of the time. In vitro experiments confirmed that a few CMV-associated chains were specific for CMV antigens.

The sequenced sample consisted of PBMCs. This sequence was found in a man aged 25-45 years in good health and CMV-seronegative.

CDR3 amino acids: CASSLDSRGAGSGEQFF. As DNA, the CDR3 is TGTGCCAGCAGCTTAGATTCGCGGGGCGCCGGTTCAGGCGAGCAGTTCTTC. The V gene is TRBV7-8, the J gene TRBJ2-1, with D tentatively TRBD2 (6 bases). The V gene lost 1 base and the J gene lost 10 bases, with 23 bases spanning the gap. This CDR3 has 17 amino acids. CDR1 SGHVS and CDR2 FQNEAQ come from the germline V gene.